This T cell receptor beta chain was recorded in a study of Graves' ophthalmopathy and Graves' hyperthyroidism. As the template, RNA transcripts were used to amplify TCR beta CDR3 regions. HTBI-primed first-round RT-PCR preceded second-round multiplex PCR. TCRdb re-called the multiplex PCR reads with MiXCR, one entry per CDR3 protein. The table lists about 700,000 distinct CDR3 sequences, approximately 40% of them singletons. This CDR3 is 16 amino acids long. The germline CDR1 and CDR2 sequences are MNHEY and SVGAGI. V lost 0 bases and J 5 bases, leaving 16 bases between the germline ends. The specimen was peripheral blood. This receptor was identified in an adult man with Graves' ophthalmopathy. This chain links TRBV6-5 with TRBJ2-5, with D hard to call. DNA of the CDR3: TGTGCCAGCAGTTACTCGAGACCGAGTACCGGGGAGACCCAGTACTTC. Translating gives CASSYSRPSTGETQYF.